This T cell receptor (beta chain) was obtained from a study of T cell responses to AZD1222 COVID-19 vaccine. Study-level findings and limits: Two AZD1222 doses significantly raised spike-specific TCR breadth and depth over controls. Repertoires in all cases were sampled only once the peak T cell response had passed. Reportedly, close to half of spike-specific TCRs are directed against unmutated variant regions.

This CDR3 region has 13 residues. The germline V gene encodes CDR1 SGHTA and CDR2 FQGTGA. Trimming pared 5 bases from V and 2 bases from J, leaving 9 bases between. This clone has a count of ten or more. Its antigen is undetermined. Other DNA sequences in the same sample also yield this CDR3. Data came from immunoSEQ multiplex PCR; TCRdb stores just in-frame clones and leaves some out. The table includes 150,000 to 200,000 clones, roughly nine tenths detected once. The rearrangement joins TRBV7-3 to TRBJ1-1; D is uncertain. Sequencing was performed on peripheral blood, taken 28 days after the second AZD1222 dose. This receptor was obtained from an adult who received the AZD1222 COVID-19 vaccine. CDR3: CASSLGYNTEAFF. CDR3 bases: TGTGCCAGCAGCCTAGGGTACAACACTGAAGCTTTCTTT.